The 24 T cell receptor beta chains presented below share a single source sample, sequenced in a study of human T cells and chemical hapten exposure. Time point noted: patch test 2, 6 weeks after DPC sensitization. The sample's treatment: therapeutic diphenylcyclopropenone sensitization with weekly scalp DPC. One entry per CDR3 protein results from TCRdb running MiXCR on the RACE reads. The sample holds just over 350,000 distinct CDR3 sequences; roughly 6% are singletons and the top ten take around 6.1%. The specimen comprised whole blood, sampled in connection with sensitization to the hapten diphenylcyclopropenone (DPC). The receptors originated from a woman between 18 and 30 years old with alopecia areata. Some clones in this sample may be carry-over from other donors' samples.

This clonotype was seen at least ten times. The chain employs TRBV20-1 and TRBJ1-1, with D uncertain. Germline-derived CDR1 and CDR2 are DFQATT and SNEGSKA (reference sequence). CDR3 length: 11 amino acids. Trimming stripped 6 bases from V and 1 base from J, with 6 bases between. For the CDR3, the DNA is TGCAGTGCGGCCAAGAACACTGAAGCTTTCTTT. It specifies CSAAKNTEAFF.

This clonotype was observed at least ten times. The V and J genes are TRBV15 and TRBJ1-5; D ambiguous. The CDR3 runs 14 residues. The germline V gene encodes CDR1 LNHNV and CDR2 YYDKDF (reference sequence). The V end was cut by 0 bases, the J end by 7 bases, with 10 bases between. CDR3 region: CATSRDMGMQPQHF. The DNA of the CDR3 is TGTGCCACCAGCAGAGATATGGGGATGCAGCCCCAGCATTTT. The full variable domain, rest sourced from reference TRBV15 and TRBJ1-5, is DAMVIQNPRYQVTQFGKPVTLSCSQTLNHNVMYWYQQKSSQAPKLLFHYYDKDFNNEADTPDNFQSRRPNTSFCFLDIRSPGLGDTAMYLCATSRDMGMQPQHFGDGTRLSIL.

The table lists this clonotype with many counts. The gene calls are TRBV7-2 and TRBJ1-2; D not resolved. The CDR3 consists of 14 residues. CDR1 SGHTA and CDR2 FQGNSA come from the germline V gene. Trimming left V 1 base short and J 4 bases short, with 10 bases between. The CDR3 sequence: CASSLEGLAYGYTF. CDR3 nucleotide sequence: TGTGCCAGCAGCTTAGAAGGGCTGGCCTATGGCTACACCTTC.

This clonotype has a handful of counts. This chain joins TRBV20-1 and TRBJ2-1, with 7 nucleotides matching TRBD1. V was clipped by 4 bases and J by 8 bases; unmatched bases: 5. CDR1 and CDR2 from the germline V gene are DFQATT and SNEGSKA (reference sequence). The CDR3 is 12 amino acids. CDR3: CSANRQGHEQFF. In DNA, the CDR3 is TGCAGTGCTAACCGACAGGGACATGAGCAGTTCTTC.

J is TRBJ2-5 and V is TRBV7-9; maybe TRBD1 (6 bases). The CDR3 has 17 amino acids. Germline CDR1 SEHNR, CDR2 FQNEAQ (reference sequence). Trimming left V 4 bases short and J 3 bases short, with 21 bases between. The CDR3 here is CASSYQSGHSKKETQYF. In nucleotides, the CDR3 is TGTGCCAGCAGCTACCAATCGGGACACTCGAAGAAAGAGACCCAGTACTTC.

This clonotype was detected only a few times. This chain uses TRBV3-1 with TRBJ1-5; 7 bases fit TRBD1. The CDR3 sequence is 15 residues long. V shed 5 bases, J shed 0 bases, and the junction held 4 bases outside the gene matches. CDR1 is LGHDT, CDR2 YNNKEL, per germline (reference sequence). Written as DNA, the CDR3 is TGTGCCAGCAGCGCGTACAGGGGTAGCAATCAGCCCCAGCATTTT. Translating gives CASSAYRGSNQPQHF.

This clonotype was observed at least ten times. The chain combines TRBV12-3 or TRBV12-4 with TRBJ2-1; D may be TRBD1 (6 bases). The CDR3 covers 16 residues. The V end lost 4 bases, the J end lost 8 bases, and 21 bases lay between the germline ends. The CDR3 sequence: CASSSARTVLVDEQFF. Written as DNA, the CDR3 is TGTGCCAGCAGTTCCGCGAGGACAGTCCTGGTGGATGAGCAGTTCTTC.

This clonotype was found many times. V and J are TRBV6-6 and TRBJ2-3, with D possibly being TRBD2 (5 bases). CDR3 length equals 14 residues. Germline V CDR1 and CDR2: MNHNY, SVGAGI (reference sequence). Between the trimmed V and J ends, which lost 0 bases and 6 bases, there was a span of 10 bases. CDR3 nucleotide sequence: TGTGCCAGCAGTTACTCATCTAGCCTTGATACGCAGTATTTT. It specifies CASSYSSSLDTQYF.

The sample holds many counts of this clonotype. The chain combines TRBV12-3 or TRBV12-4 with TRBJ1-5; D may be TRBD1 (5 bases). Trimming left V 5 bases short and J 4 bases short, with 15 bases between. This CDR3 has 15 residues. In DNA form, the CDR3 reads TGTGCCAGCAGTCCTTCCCGGGACGGGAATCAGCCCCAGCATTTT. Protein: CASSPSRDGNQPQHF.

In this sample, this clonotype turned up many times. This sequence joins TRBV6-6 and TRBJ1-1, with 7 bases fitting TRBD1. Looked up from germline, CDR1 is MNHNY and CDR2 is SVGAGI (reference sequence). Trimming removed 7 bases from V and 5 bases from J; junction bases left unmatched: 4. There are 12 residues in the CDR3. CDR3 nucleotides: TGTGCCAGCATTCTGGGACAGACTGAAGCTTTCTTT. It is translated as CASILGQTEAFF.

The chain uses TRBV5-1 and TRBJ2-2; D might be TRBD1 (6 bases). The CDR3 length is 15 residues. The germline V and J ends were trimmed by 2 bases and 6 bases, with 14 bases remaining between them. The germline V gene has CDR1 SGHRS and CDR2 YFSETQ. This CDR3 is CASSFAQGPAGELFF. In nucleotides, the CDR3 is TGCGCCAGCAGCTTCGCACAGGGTCCGGCCGGGGAGCTGTTTTTT. Together with reference TRBV5-1 and TRBJ2-2, the CDR3 gives the full variable domain: KAGVTQTPRYLIKTRGQQVTLSCSPISGHRSVSWYQQTPGQGLQFLFEYFSETQRNKGNFPGRFSGRQFSNSRSEMNVSTLELGDSALYLCASSFAQGPAGELFFGEGSRLTVL.

This clonotype was recorded a few times. The rearrangement links TRBV7-8 to TRBJ2-4, with unresolved D. V lost 2 bases, J lost 7 bases, and 6 bases lay in between. The germline V gene has CDR1 SGHVS and CDR2 FQNEAQ. The CDR3 covers 12 residues. For the CDR3, the DNA is TGTGCCAGCAGCTTATCGAGCAACATTCAGTACTTC. It encodes CASSLSSNIQYF.

The table lists this clonotype with many counts. The gene calls are TRBV20-1 and TRBJ2-1; the D gene is possibly TRBD1 (5 bases). The germline V and J ends were trimmed by 3 bases and 4 bases, with 10 bases remaining between them. The CDR3 has 13 residues. Germline V gives CDR1 DFQATT, CDR2 SNEGSKA (reference sequence). The CDR3 sequence: CSARTEPYNEQFF. CDR3 bases: TGCAGTGCTAGGACAGAGCCTTACAATGAGCAGTTCTTC.

This clonotype has just a few counts. The chain couples TRBV27 to TRBJ2-7; D gene unclear. V was clipped by 0 bases and J by 1 base, with 19 bases between them. Germline lookup yields CDR1 MNHEY and CDR2 SMNVEV (reference sequence). The CDR3 runs 18 residues. The CDR3 is CASSLSYGVSGMSYEQYF. In nucleotides, the CDR3 is TGTGCCAGCAGTTTATCGTACGGAGTGTCTGGGATGTCCTACGAGCAGTACTTC.

This rearrangement joins TRBV7-8 to TRBJ2-2; D possibly corresponds to TRBD2 (5 bases). CDR1 and CDR2 from the germline V gene are SGHVS and FQNEAQ. With 5 bases removed from V and 3 bases from J, the gap between germline ends came to 10 bases. The CDR3 length is 14 residues. CDR3 region: CASSQRGYTGELFF. The DNA for the CDR3 is TGTGCCAGCAGCCAAAGAGGGTACACCGGGGAGCTGTTTTTT.

This clonotype was seen ten or more times. This rearrangement joins TRBV6-5 to TRBJ2-3, with D perhaps matching TRBD1 (5 bases). The V end was cut by 2 bases, the J end by 8 bases, with 8 bases between. The CDR3 has 12 residues. From germline, CDR1 is MNHEY and CDR2 SVGAGI. CDR3: CASSYQGGTQYF. The CDR3, as DNA: TGTGCCAGCAGTTACCAGGGTGGTACGCAGTATTTT.

This clonotype has just a few counts. The CDR3 coding sequence is TGTGCCAGCAGTTACTCGACTAGCGGGGTTTCCTCTGGGGCCAACGTCCTGACTTTC. Its protein is CASSYSTSGVSSGANVLTF. This chain uses TRBV6-5 with TRBJ2-6; 11 bases match TRBD2. This CDR3 region has 19 residues. Germline CDR1 is MNHEY and CDR2 is SVGAGI. V was pared by 0 bases and J by 0 bases, with 4 bases of the junction left unmatched.

The chain couples TRBV11-1 to TRBJ1-1; the D gene is possibly TRBD1 (5 bases). This CDR3 contains 17 residues. The germline V gene encodes CDR1 SGHAT and CDR2 FQDESV (reference sequence). Trimming removed 0 bases at V and 0 bases at J, with 14 bases between. This CDR3 is CASSLAQFDSMNTEAFF. CDR3 bases: TGTGCCAGCAGCTTAGCCCAATTCGACAGCATGAACACTGAAGCTTTCTTT.

The sample holds one count of this clonotype. V usage is TRBV3-1 and J usage is TRBJ2-3; tentatively, D is TRBD1 (6 bases). V was cut by 2 bases and J by 2 bases, with 14 bases left in between. CDR1 and CDR2 from the germline V gene are LGHDT and YNNKEL (reference sequence). The CDR3 runs to 16 residues. This chain's CDR3 is CASSQPTGPFTDTQYF. CDR3 nucleotides: TGTGCCAGCAGCCAACCGACAGGCCCCTTCACAGATACGCAGTATTTT.

The chain is built from TRBV24-1 and TRBJ1-2, with D unresolved. Looked up from germline, CDR1 is KGHDR and CDR2 is SFDVKD. The CDR3 is 13 residues long. Trimming took off 4 bases at V and 8 bases at J, with 13 bases between the two ends. This CDR3 is CATSERAGGGYTF. CDR3 nucleotide sequence: TGTGCCACCAGTGAACGGGCAGGTGGAGGCTACACCTTC.

The gene calls are TRBV28 and TRBJ1-6, with no clear D. The CDR3 spans 14 residues. Germline values: CDR1 MDHEN, CDR2 SYDVKM. Trimming took 9 bases from V and 1 from J, leaving 10 bases between them. The CDR3 loop reads CASSRASYNSPLHF. The DNA of the CDR3 is TGTGCCAGTAGCCGGGCTTCCTATAATTCACCCCTCCACTTT.

In this sample, this clonotype turned up a few times. Here the CDR3 reads CASSFPQGPLNTEAFF. The CDR3 nucleotides are TGTGCCAGCAGCTTCCCGCAGGGGCCTTTGAACACTGAAGCTTTCTTT. The chain couples TRBV7-2 to TRBJ1-1, with D possibly TRBD1 on 6 matching bases. The V gene lost 3 bases and the J gene lost 0 bases, with 14 bases spanning the gap. The CDR3 is made up of 16 amino acids. CDR1 and CDR2 (germline): SGHTA, FQGNSA.

The chain joins TRBV18 to TRBJ2-7; TRBD1 or TRBD2 may be the D gene (6 bases each). V was shortened by 2 bases and J by 5 bases, with 13 bases between the two germline ends. The germline V gene has CDR1 KGHSH and CDR2 LQKENI. CDR3 length: 14 amino acids. The CDR3 loop is CASSPYAGHDEQYF. The CDR3 coding sequence is TGTGCCAGCTCACCATATGCGGGACACGACGAGCAGTACTTC.

The CDR3 sequence: CASGLASPGANVLTF. The CDR3 DNA reads as TGTGCTAGTGGTTTGGCCTCCCCAGGGGCCAACGTCCTGACTTTC. V gene TRBV12-5 combines with J gene TRBJ2-6; no clear D. This CDR3 has 15 amino acids. Germline V gives CDR1 LGHNT, CDR2 FRNRAP. Trimming cost V 1 base and J 4 bases, with 8 bases left between them.